Following are 7 T cell receptor beta chains from one sample sequenced in a study of T cells in women clearing cervical HPV infection. Libraries were prepared by immunoSEQ multiplex PCR; TCRdb keeps only in-frame clonotypes and omits some of them. This repertoire comprises 40,000 to 55,000 clones; its ten largest clones make up about 0.94%. The sample consisted of blood buffy coat. The source is a woman between 18 and 69 years old with a cervical HPV16 infection that either progressed to CIN3+ or cleared (not recorded which).

With respect to this clone: Coverage ceases 3 residues before the CDR3 finishes, and the germline J gene fills in the end. V usage is TRBV20-1 and J usage is TRBJ2-5; no definite D call. CDR3 length equals 13 residues. Germline assignment: CDR1 DFQATT and CDR2 SNEGSKA (reference sequence). Trimming left V 5 bases short and J 0 bases short, with 10 bases between. CDR3 DNA (partial): TGCAGTGCTCCTACAGCAAACCAAGAGACC. This sequence encodes CSAPTANQET. The CDR3 in its entirety is CSAPTANQETQYF.

About this clone itself: The missing CDR3 end, 3 residues past where the read stops, is filled in from the germline J gene. The chain links TRBV6-1 to TRBJ2-3; TRBD2 agrees at 7 bases. This CDR3 is 15 amino acids long. Germline V lookup: CDR1 MNHNS, CDR2 SASEGT. After removal of 3 bases from V and 0 bases from J, the junction contained 3 bases not matched to a gene. The DNA read from the CDR3 is TGTGCCAGCAGTGACCCTAGCGGTAGCACAGATACG. Protein product: CASSDPSGSTDT. The complete CDR3 reads CASSDPSGSTDTQYF.

Concerning this clone: The read halts 3 residues ahead of the CDR3 end, with the missing end drawn from the germline J gene. The rearrangement links TRBV9 to TRBJ2-3; D perhaps matches TRBD1 (5 bases). In germline, CDR1 is SGDLS, CDR2 YYNGEE. This CDR3 has 18 amino acids. Trimming took 4 bases from V and 2 from J, leaving 23 bases between them. The CDR3 loop reads CASSSSTGRVVDTDTQYF. The DNA read from the CDR3 is TGTGCCAGCAGCTCGTCTACCGGCAGGGTCGTTGACACAGATACG. Combining the CDR3 with reference TRBV9 and TRBJ2-3 gives the whole variable domain DSGVTQTPKHLITATGQRVTLRCSPRSGDLSVYWYQQSLDQGLQFLIQYYNGEERAKGNILERFSAQQFPDLHSELNLSSLELGDSALYFCASSSSTGRVVDTDTQYFGPGTRLTVL.

Comments on this clone: The read ends 3 residues before the CDR3 terminus; that terminus is restored from the germline J gene. This rearrangement joins TRBV5-1 to TRBJ1-4; D might be TRBD1 (6 bases). Trimming cost V 6 bases and J 7 bases, with 19 bases left between them. The CDR3 runs to 15 residues. Looked up from germline, CDR1 is SGHRS and CDR2 is YFSETQ. CDR3 in amino acids: CASTRGGGQAEKLFF. CDR3 bases read: TGCGCCAGCACCCGTGGGGGGGGCCAGGCTGAAAAA.

As for this clone: The read halts 3 residues ahead of the CDR3 end, with the missing end drawn from the germline J gene. The chain combines TRBV14 with TRBJ1-6; D is ambiguous. Trimming removed 6 bases from V and 10 bases from J, with 13 bases in between. This CDR3 region has 13 residues. CDR1 is SGHDN, CDR2 FVKESK, per germline. The covered CDR3 bases are TGTGCCAGCAGTCGCGAAGCTTGGTCACCC. Amino acids: CASSREAWSP. Given in full, the CDR3 is CASSREAWSPLHF.

With respect to this clone: The read ends 3 residues early relative to the CDR3; the germline J gene fills the gap. The genes are TRBV12-3 or TRBV12-4 and TRBJ2-7; D uncertain. V was clipped by 4 bases and J by 3 bases, with 7 bases between them. This CDR3 spans 12 amino acids. The CDR3 spells CASSSSSYEQYF. CDR3 DNA (partial): TGTGCCAGCAGTTCGTCCAGCTACGAG.

Worth noting for this clone: Read coverage stops 3 residues before the CDR3 terminus; the germline J gene supplies the remainder. The chain joins TRBV20-1 to TRBJ2-1, with a tentative D call TRBD2 (5 bases). Trimming left V 3 bases short and J 5 bases short, with 5 bases between. This CDR3 spans 11 amino acids. Germline loops: CDR1 DFQATT, CDR2 SNEGSKA (reference sequence). CDR3: CSASGDNEQFF. The part of the CDR3 DNA that was read is TGCAGTGCTAGCGGGGACAATGAG.